This T cell receptor beta chain was found in a study of Ad26.COV2.S vaccination and SARS-CoV-2 variants. Study-wide points: Spike-specific TCR breadth was greater after Ad26.COV2.S than placebo. The TCR-based breadth and depth measures might underestimate overall T cell responses.

Specified treatment: roughly 18 received Ad26.COV2.S at low or high dose, single or two shots; roughly 5 received placebo; per-sample allocation not given. Day 63 after the first injection of vaccine or placebo was the sampling time. Based in Boston, the donor was an adult of 18-55 years. Sequencing was performed with immunoSEQ multiplex PCR; in TCRdb, only in-frame clones are kept and a portion is missing. The data contain hundreds of thousands of clones, roughly 90% of them seen just once; the ten biggest clones take up about 12%. Remarks on this clone: Antigen specificity is unknown.

This TCR derives from a person aged 18-60 years who received the Ad26.COV2.S COVID-19 vaccine or a placebo. The material sequenced was peripheral blood, taken in a trial of Ad26.COV2.S vaccine versus placebo.

For the CDR3, the DNA is TGTGCCAGCTCACCGGCTTTCTTAGGACAGAGAGACACCATATATTTT. Amino acids: CASSPAFLGQRDTIYF. The chain uses TRBV18 and TRBJ1-3, with a possible D match to TRBD1 (6 bases). V lost 3 bases to trimming and J lost 8 bases, with 20 bases between them. Germline CDR1 is KGHSH and CDR2 is LQKENI. The CDR3 consists of 16 residues.